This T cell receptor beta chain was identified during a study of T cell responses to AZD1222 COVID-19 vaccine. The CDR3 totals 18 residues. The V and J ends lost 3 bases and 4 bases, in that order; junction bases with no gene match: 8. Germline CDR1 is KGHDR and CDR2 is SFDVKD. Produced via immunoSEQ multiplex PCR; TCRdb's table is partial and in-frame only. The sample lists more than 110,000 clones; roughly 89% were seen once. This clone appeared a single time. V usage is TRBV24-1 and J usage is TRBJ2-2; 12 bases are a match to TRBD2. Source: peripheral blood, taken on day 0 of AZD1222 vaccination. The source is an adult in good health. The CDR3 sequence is CATSDMTSGSGFTGELFF. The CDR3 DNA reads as TGTGCCACCAGTGATATGACTAGCGGGAGTGGGTTCACCGGGGAGCTGTTTTTT.